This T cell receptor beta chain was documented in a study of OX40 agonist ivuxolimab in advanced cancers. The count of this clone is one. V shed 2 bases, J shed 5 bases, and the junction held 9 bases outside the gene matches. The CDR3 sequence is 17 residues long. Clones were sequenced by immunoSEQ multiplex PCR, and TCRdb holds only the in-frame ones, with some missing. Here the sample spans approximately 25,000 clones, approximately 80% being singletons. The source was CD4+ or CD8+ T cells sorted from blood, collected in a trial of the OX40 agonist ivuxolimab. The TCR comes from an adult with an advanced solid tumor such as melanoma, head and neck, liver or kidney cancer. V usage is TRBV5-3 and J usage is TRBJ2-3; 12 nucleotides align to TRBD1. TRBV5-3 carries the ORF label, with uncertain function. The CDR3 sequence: CARSFPGDRGRGDTQYF. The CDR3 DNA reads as TGTGCCAGAAGCTTTCCCGGGGACAGGGGGCGAGGAGATACGCAGTATTTT.